The rows below give T cell receptor beta chains drawn from one sample of a study of CD8+ T cells in alopecia areata. Sequencing was performed with immunoSEQ multiplex PCR; in TCRdb, only in-frame clones are kept and a portion is missing. The repertoire holds roughly 76,000 clones, with roughly 30% as singletons. The sequencing here drew on CD8+ T cells sorted from blood, taken at week 4, from a patient treated with tofacitinib. These TCRs come from a human donor with alopecia areata. Each CDR3 is given with its conserved first and last residue. D genes are given only for firm matches. A row's size may be missing; if present it is once, few, many or a size class.

d_call	v_call	clone_size	j_call	cdr3_aa	cdr3_nt
-	TRBV30	few	TRBJ2-1	CAWSQLAAYNEQFF	TGTGCCTGGAGTCAACTAGCAGCCTACAATGAGCAGTTCTTC
-	TRBV11-1	-	TRBJ2-2	CASSIRAKFGELFF	TGTGCCAGCAGCATCCGAGCAAAGTTCGGGGAGCTGTTTTTT
-	TRBV29-1	-	TRBJ1-2	CSVLGGNLSYGYTF	TGCAGCGTATTGGGGGGTAATCTATCCTATGGCTACACCTTC
TRBD2	TRBV29-1	few	TRBJ2-2	CSVLAAGELFF	TGCAGCGTCCTAGCGGCCGGGGAGCTGTTTTTT
-	TRBV7-9	few	TRBJ1-2	CASSLARQSYTF	TGTGCCAGCAGCTTAGCGAGGCAGAGCTACACCTTC
TRBD1	TRBV27	-	TRBJ2-7	CASSTHRTGSEEYEQYF	TGTGCCAGCAGTACCCACCGGACAGGGTCTGAGGAGTACGAGCAGTACTTC
-	TRBV7-9	-	TRBJ2-7	CASSLGGGSEQYF	TGTGCCAGCAGCTTAGGAGGTGGATCGGAGCAGTACTTC
TRBD2	TRBV28	many	TRBJ2-1	CASSYLAGAYNEQFF	TGTGCCAGCAGCTACCTAGCGGGAGCCTACAATGAGCAGTTCTTC
TRBD1	TRBV4-1	-	TRBJ2-7	CASSQGTGNEQYF	TGCGCCAGCAGCCAAGGGACAGGGAACGAGCAGTACTTC
TRBD1	TRBV25-1	few	TRBJ2-7	CASSDLRSGTDFEQYF	TGTGCCAGCAGTGACTTGAGATCGGGGACAGACTTCGAGCAGTACTTC
TRBD1	TRBV4-1	few	TRBJ1-4	CASSLGQGNNEKLFF	TGCGCCAGCAGCCTGGGACAGGGTAATAATGAAAAACTGTTTTTT
-	TRBV19	few	TRBJ2-2	CASSISRGGTGELFF	TGTGCCAGTAGTATTAGCAGGGGAGGCACCGGGGAGCTGTTTTTT
-	TRBV7-6	-	TRBJ2-3	CASSSPEGADTQYF	TGTGCCAGCAGCTCCCCGGAGGGGGCAGATACGCAGTATTTT
-	TRBV25-1	-	TRBJ2-5	CASRSQGRRSETQYF	TGTGCCAGCAGATCACAGGGTCGCCGATCGGAGACCCAGTACTTC
-	TRBV4-1	-	TRBJ2-7	CASSRSPDSSYEQYF	TGCGCCAGCAGCCGATCCCCGGACAGTTCCTACGAGCAGTACTTC
-	TRBV9	-	TRBJ2-7	CASSVAAAYEQYF	TGTGCCAGCAGCGTAGCTGCAGCCTACGAGCAGTACTTC
-	TRBV2	large	TRBJ2-3	CATYLRDTQYF	TGTGCCACCTACCTTCGCGATACGCAGTATTTT
-	TRBV9	-	TRBJ2-1	CASSVAGAIDEQFF	TGTGCCAGCAGCGTTGCAGGGGCAATCGATGAGCAGTTCTTC
-	TRBV27	-	TRBJ2-7	CASSPLSGGPPRYEQYF	TGTGCCAGCAGCCCCCTATCCGGGGGGCCTCCCAGGTACGAGCAGTACTTC
TRBD2	TRBV2	-	TRBJ2-1	CASILDGLADNEQFF	TGTGCCAGCATCCTTGATGGACTAGCTGACAATGAGCAGTTCTTC
-	TRBV11-2	-	TRBJ2-3	CASSLDRADTQYF	TGTGCCAGCAGCTTAGACAGAGCAGATACGCAGTATTTT
-	TRBV27	few	TRBJ2-5	CASSWGETQYF	TGTGCCAGCAGCTGGGGGGAGACCCAGTACTTC
-	TRBV10-3	few	TRBJ2-1	CATRGRDNEQFF	TGTGCCACTCGGGGGAGAGACAATGAGCAGTTCTTC
TRBD1	TRBV7-9	-	TRBJ2-4	CASSHTGQGKNIQYF	TGTGCCAGCAGCCATACGGGACAGGGGAAAAACATTCAGTACTTC
-	TRBV4-1	few	TRBJ1-1	CASSQVEGEAFF	TGCGCCAGCAGCCAAGTAGAGGGTGAAGCTTTCTTT
-	TRBV19	-	TRBJ2-2	CASSIRQINTGELFF	TGTGCCAGTAGTATCCGACAGATAAACACCGGGGAGCTGTTTTTT
TRBD2	TRBV29-1	few	TRBJ2-1	CSVAGREGVGNEQFF	TGCAGCGTTGCTGGGCGGGAGGGAGTTGGCAATGAGCAGTTCTTC
TRBD1	TRBV13	-	TRBJ1-2	CASSIPTGANYGYTF	TGTGCCAGCAGCATCCCCACAGGGGCGAACTATGGCTACACCTTC
TRBD2	TRBV4-2	few	TRBJ2-3	CASSQDERGLTDTQYF	TGTGCCAGCAGCCAAGACGAGCGGGGATTGACAGATACGCAGTATTTT
-	TRBV29-1	few	TRBJ1-1	CSVEGLSGLNTEAFF	TGCAGCGTTGAAGGTCTATCGGGGCTGAACACTGAAGCTTTCTTT
TRBD1	TRBV9	few	TRBJ1-2	CASSLETGVDGYTF	TGTGCCAGCAGCCTAGAGACAGGGGTTGACGGCTACACCTTC
-	TRBV29-1	-	TRBJ2-7	CSVEVGRYEQYF	TGCAGCGTTGAAGTCGGACGATACGAGCAGTACTTC
-	TRBV10-2	-	TRBJ2-5	CASRGDTPDQETQYF	TGCGCCAGCAGGGGGGACACACCGGACCAAGAGACCCAGTACTTC
TRBD1	TRBV29-1	few	TRBJ1-2	CSVEGTGVDGYTF	TGCAGCGTTGAGGGTACAGGGGTGGATGGCTACACCTTC
TRBD1	TRBV29-1	-	TRBJ1-2	CSGPRQGDYGYTF	TGCAGCGGACCAAGGCAGGGGGACTATGGCTACACCTTC
-	TRBV6-6	few	TRBJ2-2	CASPAAQSGELFF	TGTGCCAGCCCCGCAGCGCAGTCCGGGGAGCTGTTTTTT
-	TRBV29-1	-	TRBJ2-7	CSVEGQDRYEQYF	TGCAGCGTTGAGGGGCAGGACCGCTACGAGCAGTACTTC
TRBD2	TRBV29-1	-	TRBJ2-7	CSVREGYEQYF	TGCAGCGTTCGGGAGGGCTACGAGCAGTACTTC
TRBD2	TRBV28	many	TRBJ2-1	CASSSRVLSGRSSYNEQFF	TGTGCCAGCAGTTCCAGGGTTTTAAGCGGGAGGAGCTCCTACAATGAGCAGTTCTTC
-	TRBV19	-	TRBJ1-2	CASSWGNYGYTF	TGTGCCAGTAGCTGGGGGAACTATGGCTACACCTTC
-	TRBV29-1	few	TRBJ1-1	CSVGGVGRKTEAFF	TGCAGCGTTGGGGGGGTCGGGCGAAAAACTGAAGCTTTCTTT
-	TRBV5-1	few	TRBJ1-5	CASSPDPRREPQHF	TGCGCCAGCAGCCCGGACCCCCGCCGGGAGCCCCAGCATTTT
TRBD2	TRBV29-1	few	TRBJ2-7	CSDPRLAKTYEQYF	TGCAGCGACCCCAGACTAGCGAAAACCTACGAGCAGTACTTC
TRBD2	TRBV4-2	-	TRBJ2-3	CASSQDGTSGGSTDTQYF	TGTGCCAGCAGCCAAGATGGGACTAGCGGAGGAAGCACAGATACGCAGTATTTT
-	TRBV19	few	TRBJ2-2	CASSATGELFF	TGTGCCAGTAGTGCAACAGGGGAGCTGTTTTTT
-	TRBV6-5	few	TRBJ2-7	CASSYSELGYEQYF	TGTGCCAGCAGTTACTCAGAACTTGGGTACGAGCAGTACTTC
-	TRBV6-5	once	TRBJ1-1	CASSYLALNTEAFF	TGTGCCAGCAGTTACTTGGCGCTGAACACTGAAGCTTTCTTT
TRBD2	TRBV6-5	few	TRBJ2-7	CASSYSVLAGGYEQYF	TGTGCCAGCAGTTACTCCGTACTAGCGGGGGGCTACGAGCAGTACTTC
-	TRBV30	-	TRBJ1-5	CAWRATGTPQHF	TGTGCCTGGAGGGCCACGGGTACGCCCCAGCATTTT
TRBD1	TRBV7-9	-	TRBJ2-5	CASSPHRGEETQYF	TGTGCCAGCAGCCCCCACAGGGGGGAAGAGACCCAGTACTTC
-	TRBV25-1	few	TRBJ2-7	CASSQGWEQYF	TGTGCCAGCAGTCAGGGGTGGGAGCAGTACTTC
-	TRBV10-3	few	TRBJ2-7	CASSSPVAAAEEQYF	TGTGCCAGCAGTTCCCCGGTCGCTGCCGCAGAGGAGCAGTACTTC
-	TRBV13	-	TRBJ1-2	CASSLGPAGGNYGYTF	TGTGCCAGCAGCTTAGGCCCGGCAGGAGGCAACTATGGCTACACCTTC
-	TRBV5-6	-	TRBJ2-5	CASSLGLVETQYF	TGTGCCAGCAGCTTGGGACTTGTGGAGACCCAGTACTTC
TRBD1	TRBV6-1	few	TRBJ2-7	CASSDGQGAGEQYF	TGTGCCAGCAGTGATGGACAGGGGGCGGGAGAGCAGTACTTC
-	TRBV7-2	-	TRBJ2-7	CASSWGGGGGYEQYF	TGTGCCAGCAGCTGGGGGGGCGGAGGTGGTTACGAGCAGTACTTC
TRBD2	TRBV13	-	TRBJ2-1	CASSSRLAGRFDEQFF	TGTGCCAGCAGCTCACGACTAGCGGGAAGGTTCGATGAGCAGTTCTTC
-	TRBV29-1	few	TRBJ2-5	CSVVLETQYF	TGCAGCGTTGTTTTAGAGACCCAGTACTTC
TRBD2	TRBV29-1	few	TRBJ2-2	CSVQKPSGSGTGELFF	TGCAGCGTCCAAAAACCTAGCGGGAGTGGTACCGGGGAGCTGTTTTTT
TRBD2	TRBV15	many	TRBJ2-2	CATSRAAGGPDTGELFF	TGTGCCACCAGCAGAGCTGCGGGAGGGCCTGACACCGGGGAGCTGTTTTTT